These 5 T cell receptor beta chains originate from one sample sequenced in a study of blood T cell repertoires in COVID-19. Clones were read by immunoSEQ multiplex PCR, and TCRdb kept only the in-frame ones, dropping some. The sample holds tens of thousands of clones, roughly four fifths seen once. The sample comprised peripheral blood. The receptors here all came from a young man with COVID-19, enrolled during active disease.

The chain links TRBV7-9 to TRBJ1-2, with 7 bases aligning to TRBD1. The germline CDR1 and CDR2 sequences are SEHNR and FQNEAQ (reference sequence). V shed 1 base, J shed 2 bases, and the junction held 7 bases outside the gene matches. The CDR3 is made up of 16 amino acids. CDR3 loop: CASSLVLTGPNYGYTF. The CDR3, as DNA: TGTGCCAGCAGCTTAGTGTTGACAGGGCCGAACTATGGCTACACCTTC.

The CDR3 DNA is TGCAGCGTTGAAGGCAGCGGGAGGGCCATAGAGACCCAGTACTTC. It translates to CSVEGSGRAIETQYF. This chain connects TRBV29-1 to TRBJ2-5; 10 bases match TRBD2. CDR3 length: 15 residues. Looked up from germline, CDR1 is SQVTM and CDR2 is ANQGSEA. The V gene end was trimmed by 1 base and the J gene end by 4 bases; junction bases not matched to a gene: 6.

The chain links TRBV28 to TRBJ1-2, with D hard to call. CDR1 MDHEN and CDR2 SYDVKM come from the germline V gene. The CDR3 covers 12 residues. V was cut by 5 bases and J by 4 bases, with 8 bases left in between. The CDR3 is CASSPQAYGYTF. CDR3 in DNA: TGTGCCAGCAGTCCCCAGGCCTATGGCTACACCTTC.

The chain joins TRBV11-2 to TRBJ1-4, with D unclear. Trimming shortened V by 5 bases and J by 7 bases, and 14 bases separated the two germline ends. The germline gives CDR1 SGHAT, CDR2 FQNNGV. The CDR3 runs to 14 residues. As DNA, the CDR3 is TGTGCCAGCAGCGGGTGGACTTGGGGTGAAAAACTGTTTTTT. Protein product: CASSGWTWGEKLFF.

The chain uses TRBV7-9 and TRBJ2-5, with D possibly TRBD2 on 6 matching bases. CDR1 and CDR2 (germline): SEHNR, FQNEAQ (reference sequence). The V end lost 2 bases, the J end lost 11 bases, and 24 bases lay between the germline ends. The CDR3 has 16 amino acids. As DNA, the CDR3 is TGTGCCAGCAGCTTAAGGGCCGGCGGAGGGGAGAGGGAGCAGTACTTC. Encoded protein: CASSLRAGGGEREQYF.